Each of the 3 T cell receptor beta chains below was sequenced from the same sample in a study of metastatic and nonmetastatic thyroid tumors (dated by TCRdb to the early 2020s). Before undergoing thyroid surgery, none of the patients had been given any kind of treatment. The library was produced with PCR. Instrument used: Illumina HiSeq 4000. The public sequencing data were trimmed at Q25 with fastp and processed into clonotypes with MiXCR by TCRdb, which kept only in-frame beta chains. Within this sample are 6,600 or so clones, with around 29% of them counted one time only. Clones ranked in the top ten supply roughly 15% of the sample. Sequencing was done on a sample of adjacent normal tissue. The origin of the receptors is a male donor with papillary thyroid cancer or a benign thyroid nodule (not recorded which). Some clones in this sample may be carry-over from other donors' samples.

This clone is deemed large (0.1 to 1%). The chain recombines TRBV27 with TRBJ2-7; TRBD2 might be the D (6 bases). The V and J ends lost 8 bases and 0 bases respectively, with 17 bases between them. Germline V gives CDR1 MNHEY, CDR2 SMNVEV (reference sequence). The CDR3 has 15 residues. CDR3 in DNA: TGTGCCAGCCGGCCGGGGACTGAACGCTCCTACGAGCAGTACTTC. Its protein product is CASRPGTERSYEQYF.

The J gene is TRBJ2-7, the V gene TRBV11-2; 14 bases line up with TRBD2. The length of the CDR3 is 16 residues. Germline V gene sequence: CDR1 SGHAT, CDR2 FQNNGV. Trimming cost V 4 bases and J 3 bases; bases outside gene matches: 5. The CDR3 loop is CASSSWTSGRLYEQYF. For the CDR3, the DNA is TGTGCCAGCAGCTCGTGGACTAGCGGGAGGCTCTACGAGCAGTACTTC.

This clone turned up a few times. One end of the junction fails to match germline, which may point to a read error. The chain joins TRBV4-1 to TRBJ2-6; D may be TRBD1 (5 bases). Germline V gene data show CDR1 as MGHRA and CDR2 as YSYEKL. The CDR3 has 15 residues. In DNA form, the CDR3 reads TGCGCCAGCAGCGGCCAGGACCCTGGGGCCAACGTCCTGGCTTTC. This encodes CASSGQDPGANVLAF.